Below are 6 T cell receptor beta chains sequenced from a single sample in a study of T cells after yellow fever vaccination. Each CDR3 protein gets one entry after TCRdb re-called the 5' RACE reads with MiXCR. The sample lists 300,000 to 350,000 distinct CDR3 sequences, 4% occurring once. Sample: PBMCs, taken 5 days after the yellow fever booster vaccination. Receptors were obtained from a man aged 18 to 29 who received the YFV17D yellow fever vaccine.

The V and J genes are TRBV6-6 and TRBJ2-1; perhaps TRBD1 as D (5 bases). This CDR3 region has 14 residues. Looked up from germline, CDR1 is MNHNY and CDR2 is SVGAGI (reference sequence). The V and J ends lost 4 bases and 13 bases respectively, with 20 bases between them. CDR3 in amino acids: CASSSPRVKMSQFF. The CDR3, as DNA: TGTGCCAGCAGTTCCCCCAGGGTTAAGATGTCTCAGTTCTTC.

This clonotype was picked up many times. V gene TRBV20-1 combines with J gene TRBJ2-5, with D perhaps TRBD1 (6 bases). The CDR3 extends over 16 amino acids. The ends were cut back, 0 bases at V and 5 bases at J, with 19 bases in the middle. Germline assignment: CDR1 DFQATT and CDR2 SNEGSKA (reference sequence). The CDR3 nucleotides read TGCAGTGCTAGAGATCCCCTAGTGGGGGCGGGTGAGACCCAGTACTTC. Its protein is CSARDPLVGAGETQYF.

In this sample, this clonotype turned up a few times. The gene calls are TRBV12-3 or TRBV12-4 and TRBJ1-1; D possibly corresponds to TRBD1 (6 bases). V lost 3 bases to trimming and J lost 4 bases, with 15 bases between them. CDR3 length: 15 residues. CDR3 DNA: TGTGCCAGCAGTTTCGGCGGGGGGCCGGTCACTGAAGCTTTCTTT. It specifies CASSFGGGPVTEAFF.

The CDR3 bases are TGTGCCAGCAGTGAAGCGGGGAGGAGAGAAGAGACCCAGTACTTC. Its translation is CASSEAGRREETQYF. The gene calls are TRBV2 and TRBJ2-5, with a possible D match to TRBD2 (6 bases). Germline V CDR1 and CDR2: SNHLY, FYNNEI. This CDR3 is built from 15 residues. The germline V and J ends were trimmed by 0 bases and 3 bases, with 11 bases remaining between them.

This rearrangement joins TRBV7-3 to TRBJ2-3; D not resolved. The V end lost 5 bases, the J end lost 0 bases, and 12 bases lay between the germline ends. The CDR3 is 15 amino acids. CDR1 and CDR2 from the germline V gene are SGHTA and FQGTGA. CDR3 amino acids: CASSPYLVSTDTQYF. The CDR3 DNA follows: TGTGCCAGCAGCCCGTACCTCGTTAGCACAGATACGCAGTATTTT.

This clonotype showed up just a few times. J is TRBJ2-7 and V is TRBV20-1; TRBD1 is a possible D gene (6 bases). V was clipped by 5 bases and J by 2 bases, with 13 bases between them. The CDR3 is 13 residues long. In germline, CDR1 is DFQATT, CDR2 SNEGSKA (reference sequence). The CDR3 bases are TGCAGTGCTCACCGGGACACGACCTACGAGCAGTACTTC. Translation: CSAHRDTTYEQYF.